One sample yielded the 22 T cell receptor beta chains listed below, sequenced in a study of blood T cell repertoires in COVID-19. Measured with immunoSEQ multiplex PCR; TCRdb has only the in-frame clones, and not every one. The sample carries around 240,000 clones, about 90% recorded once. What was sequenced was PBMCs or T cells enriched from blood (not recorded which). The receptors derive from a man aged 45-60 years who had been exposed to COVID-19.

This chain links TRBV9 with TRBJ2-1; 7 bases fit TRBD2. V lost 1 base and J lost 9; bases outside the gene matches: 10. The CDR3 runs 15 residues. In germline, CDR1 is SGDLS, CDR2 YYNGEE. The CDR3 sequence is CASSVTGTKEVEQFF. CDR3 in DNA: TGTGCCAGCAGCGTAACGGGGACTAAAGAGGTTGAGCAGTTCTTC.

The genes are TRBV5-1 and TRBJ1-1; unclear D gene. Per the germline V gene, CDR1 is SGHRS and CDR2 is YFSETQ. V was pared by 0 bases and J by 6 bases, with 15 bases between. The CDR3 spans 15 residues. The CDR3 loop is CASSLGHGRSAEAFF. Written as DNA, the CDR3 is TGCGCCAGCAGCTTGGGCCACGGGAGATCCGCTGAAGCTTTCTTT.

CDR3 bases: TGTGCCACCAGCAGAAATATGAACACTGAAGCTTTCTTT. This encodes CATSRNMNTEAFF. This chain joins TRBV15 and TRBJ1-1; no clear D. V was clipped by 2 bases and J by 0 bases, with 4 bases between them. Germline V lookup: CDR1 LNHNV, CDR2 YYDKDF (reference sequence). The CDR3 covers 13 residues.

The chain uses TRBV4-2 and TRBJ1-1; D is undetermined. Germline V lookup: CDR1 LGHNA, CDR2 YNFKEQ. The CDR3 runs 16 residues. V shed 1 base and J shed 2 bases, with 14 bases lying between them. The CDR3 loop reads CASSQGGRGFNTEAFF. The DNA for the CDR3 is TGTGCCAGCAGCCAAGGTGGGCGTGGCTTTAACACTGAAGCTTTCTTT.

The chain couples TRBV5-5 to TRBJ1-2, with D hard to call. Looked up from germline, CDR1 is SGHKS and CDR2 is YYEKEE (reference sequence). The V gene lost 3 bases and the J gene lost 3 bases, with 12 bases spanning the gap. This CDR3 contains 14 residues. CDR3 region: CASSSAWADYGYTF. CDR3 DNA sequence: TGTGCCAGCAGCTCGGCTTGGGCCGACTATGGCTACACCTTC. Supplemented by reference TRBV5-5 and TRBJ1-2, the full variable domain reads DAGVTQSPTHLIKTRGQQVTLRCSPISGHKSVSWYQQVLGQGPQFIFQYYEKEERGRGNFPDRFSARQFPNYSSELNVNALLLGDSALYLCASSSAWADYGYTFGSGTRLTVV.

The rearrangement joins TRBV5-1 to TRBJ2-7, with 9 bases that match TRBD1. The CDR3 runs 18 residues. Trimming at V came to 0 bases and at J to 0 bases, leaving 10 bases not matched to a gene. Germline loops: CDR1 SGHRS, CDR2 YFSETQ. The DNA of the CDR3 is TGCGCCAGCAGCTTGGGAGGCCAGACAGGGGGGTTCTCCTACGAGCAGTACTTC. Translated: CASSLGGQTGGFSYEQYF. Full variable domain (remainder filled in from reference TRBV5-1 and TRBJ2-7): KAGVTQTPRYLIKTRGQQVTLSCSPISGHRSVSWYQQTPGQGLQFLFEYFSETQRNKGNFPGRFSGRQFSNSRSEMNVSTLELGDSALYLCASSLGGQTGGFSYEQYFGPGTRLTVT.

The chain employs TRBV15 and TRBJ1-5; a possible D gene is TRBD1 (6 bases). The CDR3 loop spans 13 amino acids. V was trimmed by 4 bases and J by 4 bases, leaving 8 bases between them. Germline V gene lookup returns CDR1 LNHNV and CDR2 YYDKDF (reference sequence). The CDR3 spells CATSTDRNQPQHF. The CDR3 bases are TGTGCCACCAGCACGGACAGAAATCAGCCCCAGCATTTT.

A note on this clone: The same CDR3 arises from other DNA sequences in this sample as well. The genes are TRBV7-9 and TRBJ1-2; D uncertain. The V end lost 0 bases, the J end lost 0 bases, and 8 bases lay between the germline ends. This CDR3 contains 15 residues. Germline loops: CDR1 SEHNR, CDR2 FQNEAQ (reference sequence). The CDR3 sequence is CASSLAAAANYGYTF. In DNA, the CDR3 is TGTGCCAGCAGCTTAGCGGCGGCAGCTAACTATGGCTACACCTTC.

This chain joins TRBV5-4 and TRBJ2-7; TRBD2 aligns across 12 bases. Germline trimming cut 4 bases from V and 4 bases from J; bases unmatched to any gene: 12. Germline CDR1 is SGHNT and CDR2 is YYREEE (reference sequence). The CDR3 length is 17 residues. This CDR3 reads CASSLRLAGAFVYEQYF. CDR3 in DNA: TGTGCCAGCAGCCTAAGACTAGCGGGGGCGTTCGTGTACGAGCAGTACTTC.

CDR3 bases: TGTGCCAGCAGTTTGGCTGCGACCAGGGAGGCTGAAGCTTTCTTT. Amino acids: CASSLAATREAEAFF. V is TRBV28 and J is TRBJ1-1; possible D gene TRBD1, 5 bases. Trimming took off 3 bases at V and 6 bases at J, with 17 bases between the two ends. This CDR3 has 15 residues. Germline CDR1 reads MDHEN; CDR2 reads SYDVKM.

The chain joins TRBV7-2 to TRBJ1-1; 11 nucleotides agree with TRBD1. The germline CDR1 and CDR2 sequences are SGHTA and FQGNSA. Trimming cost V 1 base and J 7 bases; bases outside gene matches: 8. The CDR3 length is 16 residues. The CDR3 here is CASSLEWGQGGNEAFF. CDR3 DNA sequence: TGTGCCAGCAGCTTAGAGTGGGGACAGGGGGGAAATGAAGCTTTCTTT.

V usage is TRBV6-2 or TRBV6-3 and J usage is TRBJ1-5, with TRBD1 identical over 9 bases. Trimming cost V 4 bases and J 0 bases; bases outside gene matches: 7. Germline V gene lookup returns CDR1 MNHEY and CDR2 SVGEGT. This CDR3 spans 17 amino acids. The CDR3 DNA reads as TGTGCCAGCAGTTCGACAGGGGGGCCTTTTAGCAATCAGCCCCAGCATTTT. Protein sequence: CASSSTGGPFSNQPQHF.

The chain joins TRBV4-1 to TRBJ1-2, with 7 bases lining up with TRBD1. The CDR3 length is 14 residues. CDR1 is MGHRA, CDR2 YSYEKL, per germline. Unmatched junction bases numbered 3, after V lost 2 bases and J lost 3 bases. The CDR3 bases are TGCGCCAGCAGCCAACCTGACAGGGACTATGGCTACACCTTC. Translated: CASSQPDRDYGYTF.

This clone appeared once. The gene calls are TRBV2 and TRBJ2-1; 10 bases line up with TRBD1. The germline V gene has CDR1 SNHLY and CDR2 FYNNEI. J was trimmed by 2 bases and V by 11 bases; bases with no gene match: 9. CDR3 length equals 15 residues. The DNA of the CDR3 is TGTGCCGGATCCCGGGACAGGGGACCCTACAATGAGCAGTTCTTC. This translates into CAGSRDRGPYNEQFF.

This clone has a single count. V usage is TRBV24-1 and J usage is TRBJ2-5; perhaps TRBD2 as D (5 bases). Germline V lookup: CDR1 KGHDR, CDR2 SFDVKD. The CDR3 extends over 15 amino acids. The germline V and J ends were trimmed by 4 bases and 5 bases, with 16 bases remaining between them. The CDR3 loop is CATSDPKDGLETQYF. The CDR3 region has the DNA TGTGCCACCAGTGACCCCAAGGACGGACTCGAGACCCAGTACTTC.

The chain couples TRBV6-1 to TRBJ1-4, with D hard to call. The CDR3 has 14 amino acids. Germline V lookup: CDR1 MNHNS, CDR2 SASEGT. The germline V and J ends were trimmed by 3 bases and 8 bases, with 13 bases remaining between them. The chain's CDR3 is CASSESGIGEKLFF. The CDR3 coding sequence is TGTGCCAGCAGTGAGAGCGGGATTGGGGAAAAACTGTTTTTT.

V and J are TRBV7-9 and TRBJ2-1; D perhaps matches TRBD2 (6 bases). The V end was cut by 1 base, the J end by 8 bases, with 15 bases between. The V gene's germline CDR1 is SEHNR and CDR2 FQNEAQ (reference sequence). The CDR3 loop spans 15 amino acids. The CDR3, as DNA: TGTGCCAGCAGCTTAGTAGGGACTGGAGGGGATGAGCAGTTCTTC. Protein product: CASSLVGTGGDEQFF.

The chain recombines TRBV5-1 with TRBJ2-4, with 13 bases fitting TRBD2. The CDR3 has 15 residues. Per the germline V gene, CDR1 is SGHRS and CDR2 is YFSETQ. Trimming at V came to 4 bases and at J to 7 bases, leaving 5 bases not matched to a gene. The CDR3 is CASSVTSGRLNIQYF. CDR3 DNA sequence: TGCGCCAGCAGCGTGACTAGCGGGAGGTTGAACATTCAGTACTTC.

The chain combines TRBV5-1 with TRBJ2-1; 12 bases map to TRBD2. V was pared by 3 bases and J by 6 bases, with 7 bases of the junction left unmatched. CDR3 length: 16 residues. Germline V gene lookup returns CDR1 SGHRS and CDR2 YFSETQ. The CDR3 here is CASSSGGLAGFNEQFF. CDR3 coding DNA: TGCGCCAGCAGCTCCGGAGGACTAGCGGGATTCAATGAGCAGTTCTTC.

The chain combines TRBV2 with TRBJ2-7; 9 nucleotides agree with TRBD1. Looked up from germline, CDR1 is SNHLY and CDR2 is FYNNEI. CDR3 length equals 14 residues. The V and J ends lost 8 bases and 2 bases, in that order; junction bases with no gene match: 7. The chain's CDR3 is CASRWDRVPYEQYV. DNA of the CDR3: TGTGCCAGCCGATGGGACAGGGTGCCCTACGAGCAGTACGTC.

There are a few counts of this clone. J is TRBJ1-5 and V is TRBV2; TRBD1 matches at 8 bases. V lost 5 bases and J lost 7; bases outside the gene matches: 10. CDR3 length: 15 residues. Germline CDR1 SNHLY, CDR2 FYNNEI. DNA of the CDR3: TGTGCCAGCAGTCAGAACAGGGGGATGGGGCAGCCCCAGCATTTT. Translating gives CASSQNRGMGQPQHF.

The chain uses TRBV27 and TRBJ2-5, with D possibly matching TRBD1 (6 bases). Germline V gene lookup returns CDR1 MNHEY and CDR2 SMNVEV (reference sequence). The CDR3 runs to 14 residues. With 5 bases removed from V and 1 base from J, the gap between germline ends came to 11 bases. The CDR3 DNA reads as TGTGCCAGCAGTCCACGGACAGCCCAAGAGACCCAGTACTTC. Translating it yields CASSPRTAQETQYF.